The rows below give T cell receptor beta chains drawn from one sample of a study of T cells after yellow fever vaccination. One entry per CDR3 protein, called by TCRdb with MiXCR from the 5' RACE reads. The sample has 300,000 or so distinct CDR3 sequences; 10% to 15% are singletons. Sequenced here: CD4+ T cells sorted from PBMCs, sampled 45 days after the yellow fever booster vaccination. Receptor source: a man aged 30-40 years who received the YFV17D yellow fever vaccine. Each CDR3 is given with its conserved first and last residue. D genes are given only for firm matches. Size is stated for part of the rows, as once, few or many counts, or as a class when the clone is expanded.

d_call,v_call,clone_size,j_call,cdr3_length,cdr3_nt,cdr3_aa
TRBD2,TRBV29-1,few,TRBJ2-7,12,TGCAGCGGAGGGACTAGCGGCTACGAGCAGTACTTC,CSGGTSGYEQYF
NA,TRBV5-1,many,TRBJ2-7,15,TGCGCCAGCAAAGTCCCAGTCCCGGGTCGCTACGAGCAGTACTTC,CASKVPVPGRYEQYF
NA,TRBV28,few,TRBJ1-2,13,TGTGCCAGCAGTTTATCCCGGTGGGACGGCTACACCTTC,CASSLSRWDGYTF
NA,TRBV18,few,TRBJ2-1,13,TGTGCCAGCTCACCTCCCTTCGGTATTGAGCAGTTCTTC,CASSPPFGIEQFF
TRBD1,TRBV4-1,few,TRBJ1-5,15,TGCGCCAGCAGCCAGGAGGGACAGAGGTATCAGCCCCAGCATTTT,CASSQEGQRYQPQHF
NA,TRBV6-5,few,TRBJ2-1,12,TGTGCCAGCAGTTACCCAGCTGGAGAGCAGTTCTTC,CASSYPAGEQFF
TRBD1,TRBV6-1,few,TRBJ2-7,14,TGTGCCAGCAGTGAGCGACAGGGGAGTGAAGAGCAGTACTTC,CASSERQGSEEQYF
NA,TRBV7-8,few,TRBJ2-7,16,TGTGCCAGCAGCCAAAGAAAGGGAACAGGGTCCTACGAGCAGTACTTC,CASSQRKGTGSYEQYF
NA,TRBV3-1,few,TRBJ2-7,13,TGTGCCAGCAGCCAGAGAGGTACGAGTGAGCAGTACTTC,CASSQRGTSEQYF
NA,TRBV10-3,NA,TRBJ1-5,13,TGTGCCATAGGACGATTAAGCAATCAGCCCCAGCATTTT,CAIGRLSNQPQHF
NA,TRBV19,NA,TRBJ2-1,13,TGTGCCAGTAGTATAGACCGGGCCTCTGAGCAGTTCTTC,CASSIDRASEQFF
NA,TRBV5-4,few,TRBJ2-3,15,TGTGCCAGCACCGCCGGGACGCTTAGCACAGATACGCAGTATTTT,CASTAGTLSTDTQYF